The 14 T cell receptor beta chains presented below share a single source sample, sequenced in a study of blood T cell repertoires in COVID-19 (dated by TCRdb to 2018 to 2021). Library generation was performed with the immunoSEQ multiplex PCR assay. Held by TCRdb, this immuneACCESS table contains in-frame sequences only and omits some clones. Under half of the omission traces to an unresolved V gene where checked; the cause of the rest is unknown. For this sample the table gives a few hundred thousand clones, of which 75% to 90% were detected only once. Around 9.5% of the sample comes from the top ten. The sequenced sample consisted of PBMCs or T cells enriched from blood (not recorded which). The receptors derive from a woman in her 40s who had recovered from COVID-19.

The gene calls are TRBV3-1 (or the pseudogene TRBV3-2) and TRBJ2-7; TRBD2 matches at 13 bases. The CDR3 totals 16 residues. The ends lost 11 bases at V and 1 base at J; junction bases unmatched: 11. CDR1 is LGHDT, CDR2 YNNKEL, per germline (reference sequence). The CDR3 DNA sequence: TGTGCCTGCCACCCCCAGGGACTAGCGGGATCCTACGAGCAGTACTTC. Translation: CACHPQGLAGSYEQYF.

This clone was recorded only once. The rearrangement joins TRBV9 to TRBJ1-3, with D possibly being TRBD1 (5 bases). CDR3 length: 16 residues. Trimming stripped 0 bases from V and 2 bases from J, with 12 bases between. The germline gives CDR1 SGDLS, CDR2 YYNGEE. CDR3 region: CASSVEGLRTGNTIYF. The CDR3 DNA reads TGTGCCAGCAGCGTAGAGGGACTGCGGACTGGAAACACCATATATTTT.

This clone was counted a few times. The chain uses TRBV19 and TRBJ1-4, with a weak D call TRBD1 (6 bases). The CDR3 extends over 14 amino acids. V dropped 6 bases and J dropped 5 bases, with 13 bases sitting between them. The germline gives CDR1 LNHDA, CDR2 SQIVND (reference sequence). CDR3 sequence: CASRSRTENEKLFF. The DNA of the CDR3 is TGTGCCAGTAGGAGTCGGACAGAAAATGAAAAACTGTTTTTT. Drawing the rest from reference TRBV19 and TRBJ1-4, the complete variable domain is DGGITQSPKYLFRKEGQNVTLSCEQNLNHDAMYWYRQDPGQGLRLIYYSQIVNDFQKGDIAEGYSVSREKKESFPLTVTSAQKNPTAFYLCASRSRTENEKLFFGSGTQLSVL.

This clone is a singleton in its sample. CDR3 loop: CASSISSGRTDTQYF. The CDR3 DNA reads as TGTGCCAGTAGTATCAGTAGCGGGAGAACAGATACGCAGTATTTT. This chain connects TRBV19 to TRBJ2-3; 9 nucleotides line up with TRBD2. CDR1 is LNHDA, CDR2 SQIVND, per germline (reference sequence). The CDR3 extends over 15 amino acids. With 3 bases clipped from V and 3 bases from J, the junction kept 4 bases outside the gene matches.

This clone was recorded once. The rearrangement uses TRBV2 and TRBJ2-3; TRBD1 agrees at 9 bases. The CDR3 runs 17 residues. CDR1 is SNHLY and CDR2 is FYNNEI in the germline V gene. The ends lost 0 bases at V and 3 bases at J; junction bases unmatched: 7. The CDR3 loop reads CASSEAYRDRATDTQYF. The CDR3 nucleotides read TGTGCCAGCAGTGAAGCCTACCGGGACAGGGCAACAGATACGCAGTATTTT.

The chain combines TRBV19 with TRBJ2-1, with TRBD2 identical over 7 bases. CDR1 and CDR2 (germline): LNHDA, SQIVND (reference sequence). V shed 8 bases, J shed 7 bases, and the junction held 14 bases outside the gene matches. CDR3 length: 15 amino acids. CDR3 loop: CASSHASGIRNEQFF. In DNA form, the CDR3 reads TGTGCCAGTTCGCACGCCAGCGGGATTAGGAATGAGCAGTTCTTC.

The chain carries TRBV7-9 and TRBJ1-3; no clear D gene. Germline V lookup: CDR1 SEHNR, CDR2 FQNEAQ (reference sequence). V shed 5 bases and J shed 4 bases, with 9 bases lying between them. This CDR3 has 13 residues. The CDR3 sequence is CASSPKEGNTIYF. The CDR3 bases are TGTGCCAGCAGCCCTAAGGAGGGAAACACCATATATTTT.

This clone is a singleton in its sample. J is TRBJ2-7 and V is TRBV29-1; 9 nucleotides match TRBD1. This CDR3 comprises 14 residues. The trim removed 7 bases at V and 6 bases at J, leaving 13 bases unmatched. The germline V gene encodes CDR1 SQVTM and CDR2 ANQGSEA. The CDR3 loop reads CSALEDRGRGEQYF. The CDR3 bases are TGCAGCGCCTTAGAGGACAGGGGTAGAGGCGAGCAGTACTTC.

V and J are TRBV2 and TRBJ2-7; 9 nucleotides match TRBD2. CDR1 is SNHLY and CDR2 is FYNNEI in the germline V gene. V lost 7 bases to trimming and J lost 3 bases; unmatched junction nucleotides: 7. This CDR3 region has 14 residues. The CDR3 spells CASNTGTSSYEQYF. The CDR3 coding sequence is TGTGCCAGCAACACCGGGACTAGCAGCTACGAGCAGTACTTC.

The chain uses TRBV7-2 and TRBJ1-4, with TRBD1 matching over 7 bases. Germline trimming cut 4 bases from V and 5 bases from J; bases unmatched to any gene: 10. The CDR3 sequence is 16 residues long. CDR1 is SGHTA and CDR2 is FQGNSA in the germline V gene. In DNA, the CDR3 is TGTGCCAGCAGCTCTCAAGGACAGGTCGACAATGAAAAACTGTTTTTT. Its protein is CASSSQGQVDNEKLFF.

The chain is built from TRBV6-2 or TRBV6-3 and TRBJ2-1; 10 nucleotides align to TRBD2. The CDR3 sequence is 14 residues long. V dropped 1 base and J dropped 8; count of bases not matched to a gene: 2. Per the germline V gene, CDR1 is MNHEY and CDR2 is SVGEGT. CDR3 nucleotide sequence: TGTGCCAGCAGTTACTATCTAGCGGGAGATGAGCAGTTCTTC. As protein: CASSYYLAGDEQFF.

The CDR3 DNA is TGTGCCAGCAGTTTAACGGAGGGTGAGCAGTTCTTC. Translation: CASSLTEGEQFF. V and J are TRBV12-3 or TRBV12-4 and TRBJ2-1, with D possibly being TRBD2 (6 bases). V was clipped by 2 bases and J by 9 bases, with 8 bases between them. The length of the CDR3 is 12 residues.

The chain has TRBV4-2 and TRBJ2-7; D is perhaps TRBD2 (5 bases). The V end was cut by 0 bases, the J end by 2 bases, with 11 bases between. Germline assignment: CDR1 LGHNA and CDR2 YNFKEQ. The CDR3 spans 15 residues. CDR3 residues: CASSQEGAEAYEQYF. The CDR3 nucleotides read TGTGCCAGCAGCCAAGAGGGCGCGGAGGCCTACGAGCAGTACTTC.

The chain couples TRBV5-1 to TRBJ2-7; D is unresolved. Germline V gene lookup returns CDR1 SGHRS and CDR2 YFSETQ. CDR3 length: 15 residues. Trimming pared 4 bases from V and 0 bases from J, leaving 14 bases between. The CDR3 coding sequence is TGCGCCAGCAGCCCCCGAGGTATTAGCTCCTACGAGCAGTACTTC. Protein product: CASSPRGISSYEQYF.